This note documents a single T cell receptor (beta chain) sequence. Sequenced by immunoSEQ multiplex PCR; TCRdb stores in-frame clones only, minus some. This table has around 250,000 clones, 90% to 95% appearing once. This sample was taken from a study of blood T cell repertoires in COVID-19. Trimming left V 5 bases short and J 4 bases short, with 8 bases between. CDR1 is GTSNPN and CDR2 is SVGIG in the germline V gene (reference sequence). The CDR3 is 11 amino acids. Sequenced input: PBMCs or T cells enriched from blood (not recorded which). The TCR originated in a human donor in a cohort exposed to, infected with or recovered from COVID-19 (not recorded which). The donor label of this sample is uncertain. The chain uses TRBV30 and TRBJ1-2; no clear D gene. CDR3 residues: CAWGGSYGYTF. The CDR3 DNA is TGTGCCTGGGGAGGCAGCTATGGCTACACCTTC.